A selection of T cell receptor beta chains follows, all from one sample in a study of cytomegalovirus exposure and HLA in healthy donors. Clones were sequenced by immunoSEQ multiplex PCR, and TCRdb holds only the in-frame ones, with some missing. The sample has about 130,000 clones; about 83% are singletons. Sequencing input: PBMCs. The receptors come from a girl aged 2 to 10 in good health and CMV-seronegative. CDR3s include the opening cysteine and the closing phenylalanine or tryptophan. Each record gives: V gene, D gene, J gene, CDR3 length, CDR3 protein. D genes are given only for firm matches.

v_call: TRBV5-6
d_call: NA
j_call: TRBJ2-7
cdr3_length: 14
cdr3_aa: CASSLAGGVYEQYF

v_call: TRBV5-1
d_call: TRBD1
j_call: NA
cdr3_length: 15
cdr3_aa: CASSLEGTVSAEQYF

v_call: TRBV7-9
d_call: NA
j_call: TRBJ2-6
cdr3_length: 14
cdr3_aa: CASTTVSGANVLTF

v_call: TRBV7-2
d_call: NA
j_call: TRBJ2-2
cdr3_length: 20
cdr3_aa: CASSLAVALKDSRKTGELFF

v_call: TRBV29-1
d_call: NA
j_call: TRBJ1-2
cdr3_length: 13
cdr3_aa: CSVEHPEVYGYTF

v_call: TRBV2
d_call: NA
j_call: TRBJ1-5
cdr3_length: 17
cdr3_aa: CASSPIPREGGHQPQHF

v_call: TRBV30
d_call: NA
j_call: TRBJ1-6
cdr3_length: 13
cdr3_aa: CAWSGGMDSPLHF

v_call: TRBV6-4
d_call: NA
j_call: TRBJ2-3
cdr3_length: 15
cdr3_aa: CASSDGGTSTDTQYF

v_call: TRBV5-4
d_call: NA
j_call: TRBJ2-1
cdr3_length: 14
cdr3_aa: CASSLLALDNEQFF

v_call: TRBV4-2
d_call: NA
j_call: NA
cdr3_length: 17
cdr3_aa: CASSQEGRTANSYEQYF

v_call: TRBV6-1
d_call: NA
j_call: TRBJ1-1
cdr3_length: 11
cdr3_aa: CASRDNAEAFF

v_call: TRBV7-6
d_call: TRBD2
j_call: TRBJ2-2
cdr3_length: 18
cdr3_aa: CASSSGLAGEEGTGELFF

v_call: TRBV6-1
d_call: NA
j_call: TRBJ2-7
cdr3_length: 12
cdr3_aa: CASRTDTYEQYF

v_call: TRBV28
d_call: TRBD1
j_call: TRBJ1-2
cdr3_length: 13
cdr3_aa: CASSSGTGRGYTF

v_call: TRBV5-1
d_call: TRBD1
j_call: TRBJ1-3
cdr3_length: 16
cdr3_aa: CASSLESTGQGNTIYF

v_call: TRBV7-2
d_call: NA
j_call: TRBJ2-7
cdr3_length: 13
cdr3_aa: CASSLETSYEQYF

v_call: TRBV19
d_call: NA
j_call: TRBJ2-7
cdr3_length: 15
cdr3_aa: CATSSGRAQTYEQYF

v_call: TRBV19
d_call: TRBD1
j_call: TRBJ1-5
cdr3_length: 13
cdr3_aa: CASSDRAGQPQHF

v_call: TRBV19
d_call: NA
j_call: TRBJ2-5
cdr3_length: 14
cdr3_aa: CASSWTATQETQYF

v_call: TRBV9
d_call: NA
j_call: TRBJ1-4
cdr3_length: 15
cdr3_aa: CASSSGIQLNEKLFF

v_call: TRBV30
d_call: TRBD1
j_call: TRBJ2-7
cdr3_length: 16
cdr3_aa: CAWSGWTGQDFYEQYF

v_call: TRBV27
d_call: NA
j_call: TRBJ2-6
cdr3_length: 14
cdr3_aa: CASSFADGANVLTF

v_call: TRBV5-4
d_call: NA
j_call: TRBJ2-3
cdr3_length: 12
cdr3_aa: CASSLHTDTQYF

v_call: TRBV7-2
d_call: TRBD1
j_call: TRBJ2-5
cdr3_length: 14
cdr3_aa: CASRPRRGRETQYF

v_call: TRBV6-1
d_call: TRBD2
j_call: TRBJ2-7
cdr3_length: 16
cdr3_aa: CASSEPPAGGAYEQYF

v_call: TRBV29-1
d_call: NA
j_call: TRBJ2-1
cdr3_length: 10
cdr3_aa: CSVEREVQFF

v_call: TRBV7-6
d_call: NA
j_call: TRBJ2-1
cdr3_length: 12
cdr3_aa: CASSLSPHEQFF

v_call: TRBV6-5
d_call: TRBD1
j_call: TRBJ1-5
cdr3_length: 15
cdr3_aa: CASSYSGTGNQPQHF

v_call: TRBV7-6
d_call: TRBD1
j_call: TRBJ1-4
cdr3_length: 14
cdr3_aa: CASSLGTGNEKLFF

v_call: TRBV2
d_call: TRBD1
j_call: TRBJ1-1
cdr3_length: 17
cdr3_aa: CASSESRDRVLRTEAFF

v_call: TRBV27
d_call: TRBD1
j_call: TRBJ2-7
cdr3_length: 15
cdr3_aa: CASSFDQGASYEQYF

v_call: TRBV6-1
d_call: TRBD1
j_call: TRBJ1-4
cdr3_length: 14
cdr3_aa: CASSDGTGFEKLFF